A selection of T cell receptor beta chains follows, all from one sample in a study of blood T cell repertoires in COVID-19. Assay: immunoSEQ multiplex PCR; the TCRdb copy retains only in-frame clones and omits some. The sample lists approximately 74,000 clones; 80% to 95% were seen once. Sequencing was performed on peripheral blood. These receptors all come from an older woman with active COVID-19. Each CDR3 is given with its conserved first and last residue. D genes are given only for firm matches. Some rows have no size entry. The others give once, few or many, or a class for an expanded clone.

D gene	V gene	clone size	J gene	CDR3 DNA	CDR3 protein
-	TRBV28	-	TRBJ1-5	TGTGCCAGCAGTTTATCCCTCCCGCCCCAGCATTTT	CASSLSLPPQHF
TRBD1	TRBV28	-	TRBJ2-1	TGTGCCAGCAGTTTTGGGACAGTTTACAATGAGCAGTTCTTC	CASSFGTVYNEQFF
TRBD1	TRBV28	-	TRBJ2-2	TGTGCCAGCAACCTCCGGGACAGGGGTAGAGGCGGGGAGCTGTTTTTT	CASNLRDRGRGGELFF
TRBD1	TRBV5-1	-	TRBJ2-7	TGCGCCAGCGCCCGGGACAGGGGATCGGACGAGCAGTACTTC	CASARDRGSDEQYF
TRBD1	TRBV7-2	once	TRBJ1-5	TGTGCCAGCAGCCGCCAAACAGGGGGCGGCCAGCCCCAGCATTTT	CASSRQTGGGQPQHF
-	TRBV4-2	-	TRBJ1-5	TGTGCCAGCAGCCGCCGGGACAATAGCAATCAGCCCCAGCATTTT	CASSRRDNSNQPQHF
-	TRBV25-1	once	TRBJ2-1	TGTGCCAGCAGTGAATATCGGGCGGGCCGCTACAATGAGCAGTTCTTC	CASSEYRAGRYNEQFF
-	TRBV19	-	TRBJ1-1	TGTGCCAGTAGTATAGCTCGCACTGAAGCTTTCTTT	CASSIARTEAFF
TRBD2	TRBV28	-	TRBJ2-7	TGTGCCAGCAGTTCCTTCTTCCGACTAGCGAGCTACTCCTACGAGCAGTACTTC	CASSSFFRLASYSYEQYF
-	TRBV19	-	TRBJ2-1	TGTGCCAGTAGTATTAGTTTTGATGAGCAGTTCTTC	CASSISFDEQFF
TRBD2	TRBV4-2	-	TRBJ2-3	TGTGCCAGCAGCCCCGCTAGCGGGAGGTTGACAGATACGCAGTATTTT	CASSPASGRLTDTQYF
-	TRBV9	-	TRBJ2-3	TGTGCCAGCTCTGAGGGAGTGGTGGCAGATACGCAGTATTTT	CASSEGVVADTQYF
TRBD1	TRBV11-2	-	TRBJ2-7	TGTGCCAGCAGCTCATACCCCCGGACAGGGCAGTCCTACGAGCAGTACTTC	CASSSYPRTGQSYEQYF
TRBD1	TRBV6-5	-	TRBJ1-5	TGTGCCAGCAGTTTTCGGACAGGGACGGGTCAGCCCCAGCATTTT	CASSFRTGTGQPQHF
TRBD1	TRBV19	-	TRBJ2-7	TGTGCCAGTAGTACTGGGGACAGGGGTCCCGCCGAGCAGTACTTC	CASSTGDRGPAEQYF
-	TRBV13	-	TRBJ2-2	TGTGCCAGCAGCTTTGGGCAACCCCCCACCGGGGAGCTGTTTTTT	CASSFGQPPTGELFF
-	TRBV7-2	few	TRBJ1-2	TGTGCCAGCAGCTTAGATATCTATGGCTACACCTTC	CASSLDIYGYTF
-	TRBV2	-	TRBJ2-1	TGTGCCAGCAGTGGGCTAGCGAGATCCTACAATGAGCAGTTCTTC	CASSGLARSYNEQFF
-	TRBV5-4	few	TRBJ1-1	TGTGCCAGCGTCTCAATAGGGGGGAACACTGAAGCTTTCTTT	CASVSIGGNTEAFF
-	TRBV19	-	TRBJ2-7	TGTGCCAGTAGTATGGCCGGACAGCTTCCCTACGAGCAGTACTTC	CASSMAGQLPYEQYF
TRBD2	TRBV20-1	-	TRBJ2-2	TGCAGTGCTAGTGGTCTAGCGGGAGCGGAGGGGGGCACCGGGGAGCTGTTTTTT	CSASGLAGAEGGTGELFF
TRBD1	TRBV6-2/TRBV6-3	-	TRBJ2-2	TGTGCCAGCAGTTCAAGGAGACAGGGGAACACCGGGGAGCTGTTTTTT	CASSSRRQGNTGELFF
TRBD1	TRBV6-5	-	TRBJ2-1	TGTGCCAGCATTCCTGACAGGGCGTCCTACAATGAGCAGTTCTTC	CASIPDRASYNEQFF
TRBD1	TRBV5-4	-	TRBJ1-4	TGTGCCAGCAGCCTCGGACAGGGGGTTAGAACTAATGAAAAACTGTTTTTT	CASSLGQGVRTNEKLFF
-	TRBV7-2	-	TRBJ2-1	TGTGCCAGCAGCTTGGAACTAGGGAATGAGCAGTTCTTC	CASSLELGNEQFF
TRBD1	TRBV27	few	TRBJ1-3	TGTGCCAGCAGCCCCCCCGGGACAGGCTTGTACACCATATATTTT	CASSPPGTGLYTIYF